The 23 T cell receptor beta chains presented below share a single source sample, sequenced in a study of STAT3 mutations in large granular lymphocyte leukemia. Study results and caveats: Every T-LGLL patient had at least one immunodominant TCRbeta clonotype.

TCRdb's copy holds only in-frame clones and misses some; the assay was immunoSEQ multiplex PCR. The sample holds some 27,000 clones; about 83% are singletons and the top ten take roughly 30%. The antigens of these receptors remain unknown. Source material: peripheral blood mononuclear cells. The receptors shown here come from a woman aged 45-60 years with T-cell large granular lymphocyte leukemia. Some clones in this sample may be carry-over from other donors' samples.

A few counts support this clone. This chain joins TRBV6-5 and TRBJ1-2; D may be TRBD1 (5 bases). The V end was cut by 0 bases, the J end by 6 bases, with 14 bases between. The CDR3 has 15 residues. Germline CDR1 is MNHEY and CDR2 is SVGAGI. The CDR3, as DNA: TGTGCCAGCAGTTACTCGTACAGGCTCCCCCATGGCTACACCTTC. Its protein product is CASSYSYRLPHGYTF.

The chain employs TRBV4-3 and TRBJ2-1; D ambiguous. This CDR3 is built from 13 residues. Trimming left V 8 bases short and J 0 bases short, with 8 bases between. The V gene's germline CDR1 is LGHNA and CDR2 YSLEER. CDR3 sequence reads: CASPKSSYNEQFF. CDR3 nucleotide sequence: TGCGCCAGCCCGAAGAGCTCCTACAATGAGCAGTTCTTC.

This clone occurred once. This rearrangement joins TRBV7-9 to TRBJ2-1; 14 nucleotides match TRBD2. The ends lost 5 bases at V and 7 bases at J; junction bases unmatched: 10. The CDR3 loop spans 17 amino acids. Germline values: CDR1 SEHNR, CDR2 FQNEAQ (reference sequence). The CDR3 bases are TGTGCCAGCAGCCCCAGACTAGCGGGAGGGCCGGGGAATGAGCAGTTCTTC. Its translation is CASSPRLAGGPGNEQFF.

V usage is TRBV5-6 and J usage is TRBJ1-4; D unresolved. V lost 0 bases and J 3 bases, leaving 9 bases between the germline ends. Germline V CDR1 and CDR2: SGHDT, YYEEEE. The CDR3 sequence is 15 residues long. The DNA for the CDR3 is TGTGCCAGCAGCTTGGTTGGTCGCGCTAATGAAAAACTGTTTTTT. Protein: CASSLVGRANEKLFF. The whole variable domain, remainder taken from reference TRBV5-6 and TRBJ1-4, is DAGVTQSPTHLIKTRGQQVTLRCSPKSGHDTVSWYQQALGQGPQFIFQYYEEEERQRGNFPDRFSGHQFPNYSSELNVNALLLGDSALYLCASSLVGRANEKLFFGSGTQLSVL.

V and J are TRBV9 and TRBJ2-1; D possibly corresponds to TRBD2 (7 bases). The ends were cut back, 3 bases at V and 1 base at J, with 14 bases in the middle. This CDR3 region has 16 residues. The germline V gene encodes CDR1 SGDLS and CDR2 YYNGEE. In DNA form, the CDR3 reads TGTGCCAGCAGCGCAGTACGGGGGGCGTCCTACAATGAGCAGTTCTTC. Translating it yields CASSAVRGASYNEQFF.

The chain has TRBV2 and TRBJ2-3, with D unresolved. This CDR3 has 12 amino acids. CDR1 is SNHLY and CDR2 is FYNNEI in the germline V gene. Trimming cost V 5 bases and J 11 bases, with 14 bases left between them. The CDR3 sequence: CASSKDAPGQYF. The CDR3 DNA follows: TGTGCCAGCAGTAAGGACGCCCCGGGGCAGTATTTT.

This clone was picked up one time. V usage is TRBV7-8 and J usage is TRBJ1-2, with 7 nucleotides matching TRBD1. The germline CDR1 and CDR2 sequences are SGHVS and FQNEAQ. The CDR3 is made up of 13 amino acids. Losses at the gene ends were 5 bases for V and 3 bases for J; bases not matched to a gene: 3. The CDR3: CASSQTGYYGYTF. In nucleotides, the CDR3 is TGTGCCAGCAGCCAGACAGGGTACTATGGCTACACCTTC.

The V and J genes are TRBV11-2 and TRBJ2-7, with a possible D match to TRBD2 (6 bases). The CDR3 runs 14 residues. Germline CDR1 and CDR2: SGHAT and FQNNGV. Between the trimmed V and J ends, which lost 5 bases and 4 bases, there was a span of 15 bases. Here the CDR3 DNA reads TGTGCCAGCAGCCCAGCTCGCCGGGGGTACGAGCAGTACTTC. Encoded protein: CASSPARRGYEQYF.

The chain employs TRBV4-2 and TRBJ2-3; maybe TRBD1 (5 bases). Germline V gives CDR1 LGHNA, CDR2 YNFKEQ. This CDR3 region has 13 residues. With 8 bases removed from V and 0 bases from J, the gap between germline ends came to 9 bases. Written as DNA, the CDR3 is TGTGCCAGCTGCCGACAGAGCACAGATACGCAGTATTTT. It specifies CASCRQSTDTQYF.

This clone has a single count. The sample has other DNA sequences that encode this CDR3 too. This sequence joins TRBV9 and TRBJ2-3; D perhaps matches TRBD2 (5 bases). Trimming cost V 0 bases and J 1 base, with 12 bases left between them. This CDR3 spans 16 amino acids. CDR1 and CDR2 (germline): SGDLS, YYNGEE. CDR3 DNA: TGTGCCAGCAGCGTAGGTGTGGGAGCGGGCACAGATACGCAGTATTTT. Protein: CASSVGVGAGTDTQYF.

This clone was detected only a few times. The chain is built from TRBV4-3 and TRBJ2-7; D not certain. CDR3 size: 13 residues. The ends were cut back, 4 bases at V and 3 bases at J, with 10 bases in the middle. Germline V gene sequence: CDR1 LGHNA, CDR2 YSLEER. As DNA, the CDR3 is TGCGCCAGCAGCCGTAGAGGCGGCTACGAGCAGTACTTC. Translation: CASSRRGGYEQYF.

The genes are TRBV5-1 and TRBJ2-1; possible D gene TRBD2, 6 bases. This CDR3 spans 17 amino acids. CDR1 SGHRS and CDR2 YFSETQ come from the germline V gene. Trimming left V 0 bases short and J 13 bases short, with 26 bases between. CDR3 in DNA: TGCGCCAGCAGCTTGGATGGTGTGACTAGTTATTGGGATCCACAGTTCTTC. Its protein product is CASSLDGVTSYWDPQFF.

This chain connects TRBV7-2 to TRBJ1-2; D gene ambiguous. This CDR3 comprises 15 residues. V was shortened by 1 base and J by 0 bases, with 9 bases between the two germline ends. Germline V gene lookup returns CDR1 SGHTA and CDR2 FQGNSA. CDR3 sequence (DNA): TGTGCCAGCAGCTTAGGTTCGGGAACTAACTATGGCTACACCTTC. Its protein is CASSLGSGTNYGYTF.

This chain connects TRBV5-1 to TRBJ2-7, with D perhaps TRBD2 (6 bases). The CDR3 has 14 amino acids. Trimming removed 0 bases at V and 7 bases at J, with 14 bases between. The V gene's germline CDR1 is SGHRS and CDR2 YFSETQ. CDR3 nucleotides: TGCGCCAGCAGCTTGGCCGGGCAGGGAGGTGAGCAGTACTTC. Its translation is CASSLAGQGGEQYF.

The chain is built from TRBV28 and TRBJ1-2; TRBD1 aligns across 8 bases. CDR1 and CDR2 from the germline V gene are MDHEN and SYDVKM. The CDR3 extends over 13 amino acids. The V gene end was trimmed by 4 bases and the J gene end by 7 bases; junction bases not matched to a gene: 5. CDR3 sequence: CASSSTGGSGYTF. CDR3 DNA sequence: TGTGCCAGCAGTTCAACAGGGGGATCTGGCTACACCTTC.

The count of this clone is one. The rearrangement joins TRBV25-1 to TRBJ2-7, with TRBD1 matching 9 bases. CDR1 and CDR2 (germline): MGHDK, SYGVNS. There are 16 residues in the CDR3. Trimming at V came to 1 base and at J to 3 bases, leaving 7 bases not matched to a gene. CDR3 nucleotides: TGTGCCAGCAGTGAATCCGGGACAGGGATTGGCTACGAGCAGTACTTC. Residues: CASSESGTGIGYEQYF.

The chain uses TRBV5-1 and TRBJ2-5, with TRBD2 identical over 7 bases. Germline CDR1 SGHRS, CDR2 YFSETQ. The CDR3 totals 13 residues. J gave up 2 bases and V 5 bases, and 3 bases lay outside the gene matches. The CDR3 spells CASRAGVQETQYF. In DNA, the CDR3 is TGCGCCAGCAGGGCGGGGGTACAAGAGACCCAGTACTTC.

The chain's CDR3 is CALGWNEKLFF. In nucleotides, the CDR3 is TGTGCCCTCGGATGGAATGAAAAACTGTTTTTT. This sequence joins TRBV28 and TRBJ1-4; D unresolved. V was cut by 11 bases and J by 5 bases, with 9 bases left in between. Germline V gene data show CDR1 as MDHEN and CDR2 as SYDVKM. The CDR3 loop spans 11 amino acids.

This sequence joins TRBV30 and TRBJ1-1, with no clear D. The CDR3 extends over 13 amino acids. CDR1 and CDR2 from the germline V gene are GTSNPN and SVGIG (reference sequence). The germline V and J ends were trimmed by 4 bases and 3 bases, with 12 bases remaining between them. The CDR3, as DNA: TGTGCCTGGAACCGCCAAAGTTACACTGAAGCTTTCTTT. Translation: CAWNRQSYTEAFF.

This chain links TRBV25-1 with TRBJ2-3, with D perhaps TRBD1 (6 bases). Between the trimmed V and J ends, which lost 10 bases and 0 bases, there was a span of 17 bases. CDR1 MGHDK and CDR2 SYGVNS come from the germline V gene. This CDR3 has 15 residues. The CDR3 loop is CATQSGDLSTDTQYF. Here the CDR3 DNA reads TGTGCCACCCAGTCAGGGGACCTTAGCACAGATACGCAGTATTTT.

The chain joins TRBV29-1 to TRBJ1-2; D is possibly TRBD1 (6 bases). The length of the CDR3 is 13 residues. Trimming shortened V by 8 bases and J by 1 base, and 14 bases separated the two germline ends. Germline-derived CDR1 and CDR2 are SQVTM and ANQGSEA. The CDR3 is CSLSRDNNYGYTF. The CDR3 DNA reads as TGCAGCCTCAGCCGGGACAATAACTATGGCTACACCTTC.

The chain links TRBV5-4 to TRBJ2-6; D remains ambiguous. V lost 2 bases and J 0 bases, leaving 6 bases between the germline ends. This CDR3 region has 15 residues. CDR1 is SGHNT and CDR2 is YYREEE in the germline V gene (reference sequence). The CDR3 region is CASSLAVSGANVLTF. The CDR3 DNA sequence: TGTGCCAGCAGCTTAGCTGTCTCTGGGGCCAACGTCCTGACTTTC.

The J gene is TRBJ2-7, the V gene TRBV5-1, with a tentative D call TRBD2 (6 bases). CDR3 length: 13 amino acids. Germline CDR1 is SGHRS and CDR2 is YFSETQ. V was cut by 5 bases and J by 1 base, with 10 bases left in between. The CDR3 here is CASRTGTSYEQYF. CDR3 sequence (DNA): TGCGCCAGCAGAACCGGGACTTCCTACGAGCAGTACTTC.